This T cell receptor (beta chain) was captured by sequencing in a study of blood T cell repertoires in COVID-19. Study-level background: PBMCs, B-cell-depleted T cells, or T cells provided the cDNA or gDNA that made up the material.

TCRdb's table, derived via immunoSEQ multiplex PCR, lists solely in-frame clones and lacks some. This sample has around 280,000 clones; roughly 86% occur once, and the top ten carry around 1.4%. Trimming cost V 5 bases and J 4 bases; bases outside gene matches: 5. The CDR3 is 14 residues long. Germline CDR1 reads MDHEN; CDR2 reads SYDVKM. Sequencing was carried out using peripheral blood. The chain couples TRBV28 to TRBJ1-1, with 9 positions matching TRBD1. The clonotype comes from a man in his 70s with acute or convalescent COVID-19. CDR3 residues: CASSRDRVSTEAFF. DNA of the CDR3: TGTGCCAGCAGTCGGGACAGGGTAAGCACTGAAGCTTTCTTT.